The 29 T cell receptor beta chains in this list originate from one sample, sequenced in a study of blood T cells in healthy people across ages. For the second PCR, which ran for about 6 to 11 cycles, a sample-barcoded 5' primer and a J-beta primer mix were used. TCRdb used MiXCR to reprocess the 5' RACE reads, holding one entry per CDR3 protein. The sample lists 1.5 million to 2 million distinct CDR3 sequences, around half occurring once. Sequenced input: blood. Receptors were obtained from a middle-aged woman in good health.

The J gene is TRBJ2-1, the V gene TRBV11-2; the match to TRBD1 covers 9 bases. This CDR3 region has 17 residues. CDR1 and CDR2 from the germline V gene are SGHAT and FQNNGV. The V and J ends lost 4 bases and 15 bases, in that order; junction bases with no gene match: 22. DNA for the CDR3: TGTGCCAGCAGCTCTATCCGTCGGGGACAGGGTGAAAACGTGCCGTTCTTC. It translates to CASSSIRRGQGENVPFF.

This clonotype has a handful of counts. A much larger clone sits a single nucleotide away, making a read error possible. The CDR3 nucleotides read TGCAGCGTTGAGGACGGGGCCTACGAGCAGTACTTC. This codes for CSVEDGAYEQYF. The chain couples TRBV29-1 to TRBJ2-4, with D possibly being TRBD2 (5 bases). The DNA end is more similar to TRBJ2-7, so the J call may be wrong. The germline V gene encodes CDR1 SQVTM and CDR2 ANQGSEA. The CDR3 contains 12 residues.

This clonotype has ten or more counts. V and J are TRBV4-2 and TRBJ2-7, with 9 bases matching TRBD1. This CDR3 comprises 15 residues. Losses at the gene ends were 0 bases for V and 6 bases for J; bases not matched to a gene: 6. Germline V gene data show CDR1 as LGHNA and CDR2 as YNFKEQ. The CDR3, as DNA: TGTGCCAGCAGCCAAGATCACGCGACAGGGGGCGAGCAGTACTTC. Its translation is CASSQDHATGGEQYF.

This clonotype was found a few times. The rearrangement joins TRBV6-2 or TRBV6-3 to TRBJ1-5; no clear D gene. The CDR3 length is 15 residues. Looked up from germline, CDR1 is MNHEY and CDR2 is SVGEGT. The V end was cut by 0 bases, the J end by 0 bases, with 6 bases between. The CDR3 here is CASSYSIGSNQPQHF. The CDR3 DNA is TGTGCCAGCAGTTACTCGATAGGTAGCAATCAGCCCCAGCATTTT.

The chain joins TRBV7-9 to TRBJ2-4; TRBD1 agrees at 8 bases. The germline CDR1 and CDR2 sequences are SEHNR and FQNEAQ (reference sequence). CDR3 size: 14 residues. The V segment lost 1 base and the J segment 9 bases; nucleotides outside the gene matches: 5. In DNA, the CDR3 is TGTGCCAGCAGCTTAGGGGACAGGAGTAGCATTCAGTACTTC. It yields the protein CASSLGDRSSIQYF. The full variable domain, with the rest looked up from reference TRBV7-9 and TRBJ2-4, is DTGVSQNPRHKITKRGQNVTFRCDPISEHNRLYWYRQTLGQGPEFLTYFQNEAQLEKSRLLSDRFSAERPKGSFSTLEIQRTEQGDSAMYLCASSLGDRSSIQYFGAGTRLSVL.

The CDR3 spells CSTTRGEETQYF. The CDR3 region has the DNA TGCAGTACAACCAGGGGAGAAGAGACCCAGTACTTC. The chain recombines TRBV20-1 with TRBJ2-5; weak D call: TRBD1 (6 bases). The V gene's germline CDR1 is DFQATT and CDR2 SNEGSKA (reference sequence). Between the trimmed V and J ends, which lost 8 bases and 3 bases, there was a span of 13 bases. The CDR3 loop spans 12 amino acids.

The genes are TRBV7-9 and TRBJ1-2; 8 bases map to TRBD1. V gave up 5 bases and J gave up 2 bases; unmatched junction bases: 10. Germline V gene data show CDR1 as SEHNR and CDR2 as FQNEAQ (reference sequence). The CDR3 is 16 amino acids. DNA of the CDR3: TGTGCCAGCAGCACAGAGACAGGGGCTTCCAACTATGGCTACACCTTC. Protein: CASSTETGASNYGYTF.

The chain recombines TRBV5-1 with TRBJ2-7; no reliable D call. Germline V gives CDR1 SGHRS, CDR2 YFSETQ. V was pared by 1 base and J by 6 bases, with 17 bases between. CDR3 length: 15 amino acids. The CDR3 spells CASSLMAESLGEQYF. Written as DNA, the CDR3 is TGCGCCAGCAGCTTGATGGCAGAATCTCTGGGCGAGCAGTACTTC.

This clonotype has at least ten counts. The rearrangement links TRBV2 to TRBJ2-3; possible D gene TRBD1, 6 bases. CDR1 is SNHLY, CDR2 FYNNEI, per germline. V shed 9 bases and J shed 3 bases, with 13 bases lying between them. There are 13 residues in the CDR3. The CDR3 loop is CASTGRGTDTQYF. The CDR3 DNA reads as TGTGCCAGTACCGGCAGGGGTACAGATACGCAGTATTTT.

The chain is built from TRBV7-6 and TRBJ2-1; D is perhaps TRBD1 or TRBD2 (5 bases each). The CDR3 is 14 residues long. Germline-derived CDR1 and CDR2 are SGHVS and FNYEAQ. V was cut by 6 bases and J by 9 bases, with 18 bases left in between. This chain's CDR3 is CASRPGIGESEQFF. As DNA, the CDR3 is TGTGCCAGCAGGCCTGGGATAGGGGAGAGTGAGCAGTTCTTC.

The DNA of the CDR3 is TGTGCCAGCAGCGTAGCCGTCGGCCTGCGGGAGACCCAGTACTTC. Encoded protein: CASSVAVGLRETQYF. This sequence joins TRBV9 and TRBJ2-5; D is unresolved. This CDR3 spans 15 amino acids. V shed 0 bases and J shed 5 bases, with 14 bases lying between them. The germline gives CDR1 SGDLS, CDR2 YYNGEE.

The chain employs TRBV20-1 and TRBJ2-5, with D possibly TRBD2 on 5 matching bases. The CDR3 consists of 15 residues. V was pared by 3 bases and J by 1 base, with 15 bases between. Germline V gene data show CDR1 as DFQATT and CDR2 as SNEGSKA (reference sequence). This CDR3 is CSASTRERAQETQYF. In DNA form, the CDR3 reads TGCAGTGCTAGTACGAGGGAGAGGGCCCAAGAGACCCAGTACTTC.

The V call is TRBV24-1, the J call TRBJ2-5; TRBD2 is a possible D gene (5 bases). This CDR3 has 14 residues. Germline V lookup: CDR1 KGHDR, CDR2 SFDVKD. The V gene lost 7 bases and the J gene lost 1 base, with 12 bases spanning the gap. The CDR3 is CATRGDDGQETQYF. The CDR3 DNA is TGTGCCACCAGGGGAGATGACGGCCAAGAGACCCAGTACTTC.

The CDR3 is CSAMWRGGQNIQYF. In DNA form, the CDR3 reads TGCAGTGCCATGTGGCGGGGGGGCCAAAACATTCAGTACTTC. The J gene is TRBJ2-4, the V gene TRBV20-1, with 9 bases that match TRBD2. The CDR3 sequence is 14 residues long. With V trimmed by 6 bases and J by 5 bases, 8 bases remained unmatched. CDR1 DFQATT and CDR2 SNEGSKA come from the germline V gene (reference sequence).

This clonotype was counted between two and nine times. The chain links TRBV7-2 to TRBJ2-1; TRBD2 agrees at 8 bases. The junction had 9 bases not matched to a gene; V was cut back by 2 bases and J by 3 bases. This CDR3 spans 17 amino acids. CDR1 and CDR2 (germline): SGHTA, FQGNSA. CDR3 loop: CASSLRRGTSFYNEQFF. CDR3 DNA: TGTGCCAGCAGCTTACGGCGGGGGACTAGTTTCTACAATGAGCAGTTCTTC.

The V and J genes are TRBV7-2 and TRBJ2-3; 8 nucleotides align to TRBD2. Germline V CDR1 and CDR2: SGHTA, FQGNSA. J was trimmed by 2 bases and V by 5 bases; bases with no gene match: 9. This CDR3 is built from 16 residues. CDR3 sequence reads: CASSVTSGTTTDTQYF. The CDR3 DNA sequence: TGTGCCAGCAGCGTCACTAGCGGAACTACCACAGATACGCAGTATTTT.

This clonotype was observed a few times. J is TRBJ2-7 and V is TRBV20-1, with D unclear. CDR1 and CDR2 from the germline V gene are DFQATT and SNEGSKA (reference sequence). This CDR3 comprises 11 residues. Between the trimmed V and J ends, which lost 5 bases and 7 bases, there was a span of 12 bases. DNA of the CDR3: TGCAGTGCTTACGGACCGGTGGAGCAGTACTTC. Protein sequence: CSAYGPVEQYF.

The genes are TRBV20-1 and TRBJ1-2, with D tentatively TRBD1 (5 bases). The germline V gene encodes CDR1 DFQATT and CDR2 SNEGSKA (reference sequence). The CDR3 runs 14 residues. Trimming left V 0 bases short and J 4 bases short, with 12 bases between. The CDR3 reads CSARDGGSGYGYTF. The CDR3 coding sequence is TGCAGTGCTAGAGATGGGGGATCGGGCTATGGCTACACCTTC.

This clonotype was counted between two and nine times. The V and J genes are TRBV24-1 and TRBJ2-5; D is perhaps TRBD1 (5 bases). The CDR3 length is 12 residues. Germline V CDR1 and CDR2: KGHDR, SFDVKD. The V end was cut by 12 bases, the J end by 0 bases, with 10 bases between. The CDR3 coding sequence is TGTGCCGCCTCAGGGAACCAAGAGACCCAGTACTTC. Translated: CAASGNQETQYF.

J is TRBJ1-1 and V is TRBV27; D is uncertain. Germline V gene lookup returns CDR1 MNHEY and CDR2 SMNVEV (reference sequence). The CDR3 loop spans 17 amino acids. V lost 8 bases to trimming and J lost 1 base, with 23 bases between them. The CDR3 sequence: CASFEVAQSHKNTEAFF. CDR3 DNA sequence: TGTGCCAGCTTTGAGGTCGCGCAGTCACACAAGAACACTGAAGCTTTCTTT.

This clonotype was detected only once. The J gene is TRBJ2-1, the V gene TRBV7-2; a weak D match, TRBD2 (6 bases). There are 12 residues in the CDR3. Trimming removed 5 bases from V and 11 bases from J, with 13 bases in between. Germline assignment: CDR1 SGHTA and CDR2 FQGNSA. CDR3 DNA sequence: TGTGCCAGCAGCCCGCGGGCGGGACAGCAGTTCTTC. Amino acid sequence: CASSPRAGQQFF.

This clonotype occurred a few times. CDR3 coding DNA: TGTGCCAGCAGCTTATTGGTAGGGGTCGAGCAGTACTTC. Its translation is CASSLLVGVEQYF. The chain has TRBV7-6 and TRBJ2-7; D is possibly TRBD1 (5 bases). V lost 2 bases and J 6 bases, leaving 11 bases between the germline ends. Germline V gene data show CDR1 as SGHVS and CDR2 as FNYEAQ. The CDR3 sequence is 13 residues long.

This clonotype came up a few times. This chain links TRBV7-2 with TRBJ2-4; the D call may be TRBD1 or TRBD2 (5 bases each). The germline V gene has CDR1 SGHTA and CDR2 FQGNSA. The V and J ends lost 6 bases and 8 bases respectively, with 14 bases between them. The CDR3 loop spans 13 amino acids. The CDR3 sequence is CASRRGMGYIQYF. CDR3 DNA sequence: TGTGCCAGCAGGAGGGGTATGGGATACATTCAGTACTTC.

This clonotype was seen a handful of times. The CDR3, as DNA: TGTGCCAGCAGTAGGGACCCCACAGGGGGCACAGATACGCAGTATTTT. Its translation: CASSRDPTGGTDTQYF. This chain joins TRBV6-4 and TRBJ2-3; 7 bases agree with TRBD1. CDR1 is MRHNA, CDR2 SNTAGT, per germline. The J segment lost 1 base and the V segment lost 5 bases, leaving 9 bases of the junction unmatched. The CDR3 has 16 amino acids.

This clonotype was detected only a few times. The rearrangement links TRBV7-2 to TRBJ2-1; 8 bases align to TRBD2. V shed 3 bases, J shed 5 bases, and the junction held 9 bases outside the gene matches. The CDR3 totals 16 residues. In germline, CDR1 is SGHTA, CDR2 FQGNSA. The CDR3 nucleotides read TGTGCCAGCAGCTTCCGGGCAATAGCGGGGAACAATGAGCAGTTCTTC. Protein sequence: CASSFRAIAGNNEQFF.

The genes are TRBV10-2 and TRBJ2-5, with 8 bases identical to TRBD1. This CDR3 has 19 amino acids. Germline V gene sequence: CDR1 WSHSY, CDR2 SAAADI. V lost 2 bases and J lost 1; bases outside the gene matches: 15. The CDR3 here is CASSERRTGRRWGQETQYF. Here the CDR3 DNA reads TGCGCCAGCAGTGAGCGAAGGACAGGGCGCCGGTGGGGCCAAGAGACCCAGTACTTC.

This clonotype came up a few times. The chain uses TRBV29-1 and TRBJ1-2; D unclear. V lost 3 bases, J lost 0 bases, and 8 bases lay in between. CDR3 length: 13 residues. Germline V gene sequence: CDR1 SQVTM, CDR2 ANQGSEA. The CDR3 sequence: CSVDPVANYGYTF. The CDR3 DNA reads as TGCAGCGTTGACCCAGTGGCTAACTATGGCTACACCTTC.

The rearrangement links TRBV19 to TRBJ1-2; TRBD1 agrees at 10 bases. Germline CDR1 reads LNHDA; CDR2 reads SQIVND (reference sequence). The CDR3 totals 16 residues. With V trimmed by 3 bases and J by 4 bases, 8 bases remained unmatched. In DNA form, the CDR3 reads TGTGCCAGTAGTATCACCGGGACAGGGGCCGTCTATGGCTACACCTTC. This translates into CASSITGTGAVYGYTF.

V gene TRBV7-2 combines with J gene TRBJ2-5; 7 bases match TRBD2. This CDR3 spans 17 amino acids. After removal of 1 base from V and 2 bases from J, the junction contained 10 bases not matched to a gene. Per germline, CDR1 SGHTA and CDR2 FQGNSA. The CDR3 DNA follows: TGTGCCAGCAGCTTAGGACTAGCCTGGCGGGGTCAAGAGACCCAGTACTTC. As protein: CASSLGLAWRGQETQYF.